This T cell receptor (beta chain) was found in a study of early T cells in non-severe SARS-CoV-2 infection. At the level of the study: Chains from this unsorted whole-blood bulk RNA could not be paired.

Deletions cut 1 base from V and 4 bases from J, with 3 bases between. This CDR3 is 12 amino acids long. Germline V gene data show CDR1 as MGHRA and CDR2 as YSYEKL. This clonotype was recorded a few times. The antigen is undetermined. Study results and limitations: Matches to VDJdb favored anti-spike CD8 responses and missed private and CD4 specificities.

As part of library construction, unique molecular identifiers were attached to individual cDNA molecules. TCRdb itself ran the 5' RACE reads through MiXCR, one entry per CDR3 protein. This table holds 50,000 to 65,000 distinct CDR3 sequences, 12% found once. The clonotype was recovered from an adult who was a healthcare worker with PCR-confirmed SARS-CoV-2 infection or an uninfected control (not recorded which). Sample: whole blood. The chain has TRBV4-1 and TRBJ2-3; D not certain. This CDR3 reads CASSQGADTQYF. The CDR3 DNA reads as TGCGCCAGCAGCCAAGGAGCAGATACGCAGTATTTT.